This TCR beta chain comes out of a study of shared clonotypes between healthy human individuals. TCRdb's table, derived via immunoSEQ multiplex PCR, lists solely in-frame clones and lacks some. The sample yields millions of clones, over 85% seen once. The CDR3 runs 15 residues. With V trimmed by 3 bases and J by 10 bases, 9 bases remained unmatched. Germline loops: CDR1 SGHRS, CDR2 YFSETQ. Positive CCR7 selection of CD45RO-negative cells yielded the naive CD8 cells, and terminally differentiated effector memory CD45RA+ cells were excluded. The specimen was naive CD8+ T cells sorted from blood. The gene calls are TRBV5-1 and TRBJ1-6; 8 positions match TRBD1. The sequence was obtained from a man aged 18 to 30 in good health. CDR3 loop: CASSSMTGVGSPLHF. The CDR3 DNA is TGCGCCAGCAGCTCGATGACAGGGGTTGGGTCACCCCTCCACTTT. The full variable domain, rest sourced from reference TRBV5-1 and TRBJ1-6, is KAGVTQTPRYLIKTRGQQVTLSCSPISGHRSVSWYQQTPGQGLQFLFEYFSETQRNKGNFPGRFSGRQFSNSRSEMNVSTLELGDSALYLCASSSMTGVGSPLHFGNGTRLTVT.